The 15 T cell receptor beta chains below all came from one sample that was sequenced in a study of OX40 agonist ivuxolimab in advanced cancers. Library prep was done by the immunoSEQ multiplex PCR assay. Drawn from immuneACCESS, this table holds only the in-frame rearrangements with V and J called that TCRdb kept. Clones are partly lost; checked studies trace under half to an unresolved V gene and leave the rest unexplained. Present in this sample are about 34,000 clones, roughly 80% of which were seen just once. The top ten constitute 20% to 25% of the sample. Sequencing was performed on CD4+ or CD8+ T cells sorted from blood, taken in a trial of the OX40 agonist ivuxolimab. The source is an adult with an advanced solid tumor such as melanoma, head and neck, liver or kidney cancer.

V usage is TRBV19 and J usage is TRBJ1-3; D not certain. V lost 1 base and J lost 2, with 6 bases in between. Looked up from germline, CDR1 is LNHDA and CDR2 is SQIVND (reference sequence). The CDR3 extends over 14 amino acids. DNA for the CDR3: TGTGCCAGTAGTATAGGGGCAGCTGGAAACACCATATATTTT. Protein: CASSIGAAGNTIYF.

The chain has TRBV6-7 and TRBJ2-7; weak D call: TRBD1 (6 bases). TRBV6-7 is an ORF; its function is uncertain. The CDR3 consists of 15 residues. Trimming removed 10 bases at V and 5 bases at J, with 24 bases between. The CDR3, as DNA: TGTGCCACCCCTCCCTGGACAGTCTCGGGCCACGAGCAGTACTTC. It specifies CATPPWTVSGHEQYF.

This clone was seen only once. The chain combines TRBV6-6 with TRBJ2-1; D is undetermined. The CDR3 covers 15 residues. V lost 2 bases to trimming and J lost 5 bases, with 13 bases between them. CDR1 is MNHNY and CDR2 is SVGAGI in the germline V gene (reference sequence). DNA for the CDR3: TGTGCCAGCAGTTACCGGTTCGAACAAGACAATGAGCAGTTCTTC. It encodes CASSYRFEQDNEQFF.

V is TRBV5-1 and J is TRBJ2-6; no firm D call. V was cut by 0 bases and J by 1 base, with 5 bases left in between. The germline CDR1 and CDR2 sequences are SGHRS and YFSETQ. CDR3 length equals 15 residues. In DNA, the CDR3 is TGCGCCAGCAGCTTGGGACCATCTGGGGCCAACGTCCTGACTTTC. Its protein product is CASSLGPSGANVLTF.

The chain couples TRBV4-1 to TRBJ2-7, with unresolved D. Trimming took 4 bases from V and 2 from J, leaving 12 bases between them. The germline V gene has CDR1 MGHRA and CDR2 YSYEKL. This CDR3 has 14 amino acids. CDR3 amino acids: CASSPGFGPYEQYF. CDR3 in DNA: TGCGCCAGCAGCCCTGGTTTCGGTCCCTACGAGCAGTACTTC.

This clone appeared many times. The CDR3 nucleotides read TGTGCCAGCAGCTTAGGAAGGGGAGGCACTGAAGCTTTCTTT. It translates to CASSLGRGGTEAFF. The J gene is TRBJ1-1, the V gene TRBV7-6, with a weak D call TRBD1 (5 bases). Germline V CDR1 and CDR2: SGHVS, FNYEAQ. CDR3 length equals 14 residues. Trimming shortened V by 1 base and J by 4 bases, and 10 bases separated the two germline ends.

The genes are TRBV28 and TRBJ1-1, with D possibly TRBD1 on 5 matching bases. Trimming left V 6 bases short and J 1 base short, with 12 bases between. CDR3 length equals 14 residues. Germline assignment: CDR1 MDHEN and CDR2 SYDVKM. This chain's CDR3 is CASRSRGTNTEAFF. The CDR3 DNA reads as TGTGCCAGCAGGTCGCGGGGGACGAACACTGAAGCTTTCTTT.

This chain uses TRBV6-1 with TRBJ2-7; D uncertain. V lost 6 bases and J 3 bases, leaving 12 bases between the germline ends. CDR3 length: 13 residues. Germline loops: CDR1 MNHNS, CDR2 SASEGT. In nucleotides, the CDR3 is TGTGCCAGCAGCCTCACAGAATTCTACGAGCAGTACTTC. This codes for CASSLTEFYEQYF.

V gene TRBV6-5 combines with J gene TRBJ1-1; tentative D call: TRBD1 (5 bases). CDR3 size: 12 residues. The ends were cut back, 10 bases at V and 0 bases at J, with 9 bases in the middle. CDR1 is MNHEY and CDR2 is SVGAGI in the germline V gene. CDR3 coding DNA: TGTGCCACCCGACAGCTGAACACTGAAGCTTTCTTT. Protein sequence: CATRQLNTEAFF.

The CDR3, as DNA: TGTGCCAGCAGCTTCAGAAATAGCAATCAGCCCCAGCATTTT. As protein: CASSFRNSNQPQHF. The chain links TRBV5-6 to TRBJ1-5; D gene uncertain. Germline lookup yields CDR1 SGHDT and CDR2 YYEEEE. CDR3 length: 14 residues. The V end lost 2 bases, the J end lost 0 bases, and 6 bases lay between the germline ends.

The rearrangement joins TRBV5-1 to TRBJ2-5; D possibly corresponds to TRBD2 (6 bases). The DNA end favors TRBJ2-7, so the J call may be wrong. CDR1 is SGHRS and CDR2 is YFSETQ in the germline V gene. The CDR3 contains 16 residues. DNA for the CDR3: TGCGCCAGCAGCTTGGAGGAGGGTAGCTTAGGCTACGAGCAGTACTTC. Amino acid sequence: CASSLEEGSLGYEQYF.

The chain uses TRBV29-1 and TRBJ1-2; 7 nucleotides match TRBD1. The J segment lost 3 bases and the V segment lost 2 bases, leaving 3 bases of the junction unmatched. The CDR3 runs to 13 residues. Germline V CDR1 and CDR2: SQVTM, ANQGSEA. CDR3 loop: CSVETGEDYGYTF. The CDR3 DNA reads TGCAGCGTTGAAACAGGGGAGGACTATGGCTACACCTTC.

This chain joins TRBV21-1 and TRBJ1-5. TRBV21-1 constitutes a pseudogene. The CDR3 sequence is 17 residues long. DNA of the CDR3: TGTTCACGCAGGGTAGGGGGGGACCGGTATAGCAATCAGCCCCAGCATTTT. Translating it yields CSRRVGGDRYSNQPQHF.

In its sample, this clone was seen a few times. The genes are TRBV27 and TRBJ2-5; weak D call: TRBD1 (5 bases). V gave up 6 bases and J gave up 5 bases, with 19 bases separating them. The V gene's germline CDR1 is MNHEY and CDR2 SMNVEV (reference sequence). This CDR3 spans 15 amino acids. CDR3 region: CASRPQAELPETQYF. Here the CDR3 DNA reads TGTGCCAGCAGGCCACAGGCAGAGCTACCGGAGACCCAGTACTTC.

The CDR3 protein is CASSISAGGSYNEQFF. DNA for the CDR3: TGTGCCAGTAGTATCTCAGCGGGGGGGTCCTACAATGAGCAGTTCTTC. The chain uses TRBV19 and TRBJ2-1; TRBD2 agrees at 10 bases. This CDR3 comprises 16 residues. CDR1 is LNHDA, CDR2 SQIVND, per germline (reference sequence). The V gene end was trimmed by 3 bases and the J gene end by 1 base; junction bases not matched to a gene: 3.